The T cell receptor (beta chain) described here comes from a study of T-cell reconstitution after alpha-beta-depleted transplantation in children. Germline loops: CDR1 MDHEN, CDR2 SYDVKM. The CDR3 has 15 residues. With 5 bases clipped from V and 4 bases from J, the junction kept 6 bases outside the gene matches. In its sample, this clonotype was seen many times. Its antigen is undetermined. General study points: After transplant, high TCRbeta diversity at day 60 in some patients arose from surviving recipient T cells and thymic progenitors. Approximately two months post-transplant, alpha-beta T cells reportedly originated from several hundred expanded graft clones.

Unique molecular identifiers were incorporated during preparation of the TCRbeta library. One entry per CDR3 protein results from TCRdb running MiXCR on the PCR reads. The sample carries around 450,000 distinct CDR3 sequences, about 10% recorded once. This clonotype was sampled from a child aged 2-15 years with inherited bone marrow failure, due to receive a stem cell transplant. Sequenced here: PBMCs, sampled before TCRalphabeta/CD19-depleted stem cell transplant. V gene TRBV28 combines with J gene TRBJ2-5, with 11 bases aligning to TRBD1. CDR3 DNA: TGTGCCAGCAGTCCCCCCGGGACAGGGGGAGAGACCCAGTACTTC. Protein sequence: CASSPPGTGGETQYF.